This T cell receptor (beta chain) was identified in a study of OX40 agonist ivuxolimab in advanced cancers. Study-level information: Patients in the trial were receiving intravenous ivuxolimab every 2 weeks, at doses of 0.01 to 10 mg/kg. Checkpoint inhibitors had been given previously to roughly 40% of patients. Partial responses were achieved by three patients: one hepatocellular carcinoma, two cutaneous melanoma.

V lost 5 bases and J lost 0, with 7 bases in between. The CDR3 totals 13 residues. Germline V CDR1 and CDR2: SGHTA, FQGNSA. No patient had autoimmune disease or received systemic immunosuppression. Some clones are missing from TCRdb's copy, which holds only in-frame ones; the method was immunoSEQ multiplex PCR. The top ten hold roughly 0.94% of the sample, which has around 140,000 clones, about 93% seen once. This sequence joins TRBV7-2 and TRBJ1-1, with D hard to call. This sequence originates from an adult with an advanced solid tumor such as melanoma, head and neck, liver or kidney cancer. The sample here was CD4+ or CD8+ T cells sorted from blood, taken in a trial of the OX40 agonist ivuxolimab. CDR3 sequence: CASSPFMNTEAFF. The CDR3 DNA reads as TGTGCCAGCAGCCCTTTCATGAACACTGAAGCTTTCTTT.